This T cell receptor (beta chain) came from a study of blood T cell repertoires in COVID-19 (dated by TCRdb to the early 2020s). Concerning the study at large: Collaborator samples came from the United States, Italy and Spain and covered acute and convalescent phases of COVID-19. The prospective study material was composed of cDNA or gDNA derived from T cells, B-cell-depleted T cells, or PBMCs. The dataset comprised deeply sampled blood TCRbeta repertoires from subjects exposed to, actively infected with, or recovered from COVID-19. The repertoires were released in a freely available public database meant as a resource for research on the immune response to SARS-CoV-2. The samples were drawn from the first 160 participants of the ongoing ImmuneRACE study and from under 1,500 subjects provided by 6 global collaborators. Sample metadata almost always included a de-identified subject ID, COVID-19 status, age in years and sex. Where HLA class I and class II types were available, the types were taken from metadata supplied by the sample provider, not from assay-based typing.

Taken from the germline V gene, the CDR1 and CDR2 loops are SGHRS and YFSETQ. The CDR3 contains 13 residues, cysteine and phenylalanine counted. Solely the CDR3 DNA is kept, with 39 bases framed from the first base. V is cut back by 10 bases and J by 0 bases, with 4 bases in the junction unmatched. To note about this clone: The antigen this receptor binds is unknown. This may be a read error: a much more frequent sequence differs by one nucleotide.

What the study reported, not specific to this receptor: Clinical and demographic metadata were provided uncurated, with the amount varying by source and participant.

Collaborating institutions collected whole blood in K2EDTA tubes following their own protocols. For TCRbeta analysis, collaborators shipped samples as frozen whole blood, isolated PBMCs, or DNA extracted from either of those sample types. TCRbeta CDR3 regions were amplified from genomic DNA by means of the immunoSEQ Assay, a bias-controlled multiplex PCR. In the authors' own workflow: The number of nucleated cells in each sample was estimated by amplification of reference gene primers within the assay. Sequence reads were collapsed and filtered to measure the absolute abundance of every unique TCRbeta CDR3 rearrangement. For each sample, productive Simpson clonality was calculated by taking the square root of Simpson's diversity index across productive rearrangements. The table was pulled from immuneACCESS by TCRdb, which kept in-frame rearrangements only. Such tables lose some clones; where checked, under half of the loss comes from unresolved V genes, and the rest has no known cause. V and J calls and clone size are those listed in that table; D and trimming were worked out from the DNA. Here the sample has under 200,000 clones; 86% occur a single time. The ten largest clones add up to 2.5% to 4% of the sample.

The V gene is TRBV5-1 and the J gene is TRBJ1-1; 9 bases in between match TRBD1. The specimen sequenced was peripheral blood. The TCR comes from a man between 65 and 85 years old with acute or convalescent COVID-19. CDR3 protein: CAGRTGVNTEAFF. The DNA reads TGCGCCGGCCGGACAGGGGTGAACACTGAAGCTTTCTTT.